The next 11 T cell receptor beta chains were all read from a single sample in a study of blood T cell repertoires in COVID-19. Libraries were prepared by immunoSEQ multiplex PCR; TCRdb keeps only in-frame clonotypes and omits some of them. This sample has about 39,000 clones, with more than 75% found just once. Sequenced: peripheral blood. The receptors derive from a man aged 50-60 years with active or convalescent COVID-19.

The rearrangement uses TRBV5-6 and TRBJ2-1; 10 bases align to TRBD2. Germline loops: CDR1 SGHDT, CDR2 YYEEEE. This CDR3 region has 15 residues. V gave up 4 bases and J gave up 7 bases; unmatched junction bases: 8. CDR3: CASSAPGLAWNEQFF. The CDR3 coding sequence is TGTGCCAGCAGCGCCCCGGGACTAGCGTGGAATGAGCAGTTCTTC.

The V call is TRBV12-3 or TRBV12-4, the J call TRBJ1-1, with TRBD1 matching 10 bases. The CDR3 covers 13 residues. Trimming took 4 bases from V and 10 from J; bases not matched to a gene: 6. The CDR3 DNA reads TGTGCCAGCAGTTACGACAGGGGGCGCCGAGCTTTCTTT. It yields the protein CASSYDRGRRAFF.

This chain links TRBV7-9 with TRBJ1-1; D is perhaps TRBD1 (5 bases). Trimming pared 1 base from V and 5 bases from J, leaving 11 bases between. CDR3 length: 14 amino acids. CDR1 is SEHNR, CDR2 FQNEAQ, per germline (reference sequence). The CDR3 spells CASSLGVGDTEAFF. The CDR3 DNA sequence: TGTGCCAGCAGCTTAGGGGTAGGGGATACTGAAGCTTTCTTT.

This chain connects TRBV29-1 to TRBJ1-5, with 8 bases matching TRBD1. CDR3 length: 13 residues. The J segment lost 6 bases and the V segment lost 4 bases, leaving 5 bases of the junction unmatched. Per germline, CDR1 SQVTM and CDR2 ANQGSEA. The CDR3 region has the DNA TGCAGCGTTGCTGGACAGGGAGGTCAGCCCCAGCATTTT. Amino acid sequence: CSVAGQGGQPQHF.

The chain employs TRBV6-6 and TRBJ1-1, with 8 bases matching TRBD1. Germline lookup yields CDR1 MNHNY and CDR2 SVGAGI (reference sequence). The ends lost 5 bases at V and 2 bases at J; junction bases unmatched: 4. The CDR3 has 14 amino acids. Written as DNA, the CDR3 is TGTGCCAGCAGTCCAGGACAGGGAAACACTGAAGCTTTCTTT. Translating gives CASSPGQGNTEAFF.

The chain recombines TRBV5-1 with TRBJ1-1; D is ambiguous. The germline V and J ends were trimmed by 0 bases and 4 bases, with 10 bases remaining between them. This CDR3 has 14 residues. Germline values: CDR1 SGHRS, CDR2 YFSETQ. CDR3 nucleotide sequence: TGCGCCAGCAGCTTGGCTGCCACGGGCACTGAAGCTTTCTTT. As protein: CASSLAATGTEAFF.

V usage is TRBV5-1 and J usage is TRBJ2-2; a weak D match, TRBD2 (6 bases). Germline lookup yields CDR1 SGHRS and CDR2 YFSETQ. The CDR3 is made up of 13 amino acids. The ends were cut back, 6 bases at V and 5 bases at J, with 11 bases in the middle. In DNA, the CDR3 is TGCGCCAGCAACCCAGGGAGGACCGGGGAGCTGTTTTTT. It yields the protein CASNPGRTGELFF.

The V and J genes are TRBV29-1 and TRBJ2-1; the match to TRBD2 covers 7 bases. Germline V gene lookup returns CDR1 SQVTM and CDR2 ANQGSEA. The CDR3 is made up of 16 amino acids. Trimming took 0 bases from V and 3 from J; bases not matched to a gene: 8. CDR3 sequence: CSVEDLAGVSYNEQFF. CDR3 DNA sequence: TGCAGCGTTGAAGATCTTGCGGGAGTGAGCTACAATGAGCAGTTCTTC.

This clone has just a few counts. The chain combines TRBV13 with TRBJ2-7, with 11 bases aligning to TRBD2. This CDR3 is 15 amino acids long. In germline, CDR1 is PRHDT, CDR2 FYEKMQ (reference sequence). The V and J ends lost 4 bases and 4 bases, in that order; junction bases with no gene match: 6. The CDR3 DNA sequence: TGTGCCAGCAGCTCGGCCCTAGCGGGGGGATACGAGCAGTACGTC. This gives the protein CASSSALAGGYEQYV.

The CDR3 DNA reads as TGTGCCAGCAGCTTAGTCCCTGGGGGGAGGGCCTTTCACGAGCAGTACTTC. Translation gives CASSLVPGGRAFHEQYF. The chain has TRBV7-6 and TRBJ2-7; 7 bases map to TRBD2. Trimming removed 1 base from V and 5 bases from J; junction bases left unmatched: 14. Germline V gene lookup returns CDR1 SGHVS and CDR2 FNYEAQ. The CDR3 is made up of 17 amino acids. The full variable domain, its missing parts supplied by reference TRBV7-6 and TRBJ2-7, is GAGVSQSPRYKVTKRGQDVALRCDPISGHVSLYWYRQALGQGPEFLTYFNYEAQQDKSGLPNDRFSAERPEGSISTLTIQRTEQRDSAMYRCASSLVPGGRAFHEQYFGPGTRLTVT.

The rearrangement uses TRBV19 and TRBJ1-5; D is perhaps TRBD1 (6 bases). This CDR3 has 15 amino acids. The germline V and J ends were trimmed by 6 bases and 6 bases, with 18 bases remaining between them. The germline V gene encodes CDR1 LNHDA and CDR2 SQIVND (reference sequence). The CDR3 sequence is CASSPGWGLGQPQHF. The CDR3 DNA reads as TGTGCCAGTAGCCCCGGTTGGGGGCTGGGTCAGCCCCAGCATTTT.